What follows are 19 T cell receptor beta chains derived from one specimen sequenced in a study of cytomegalovirus exposure and HLA in healthy donors. The table came from immunoSEQ multiplex PCR; TCRdb's copy has only in-frame clones and leaves some out. Of 65,000 to 70,000 clones in the sample, roughly nine tenths were seen once. Sequencing was performed on PBMCs. The receptors here all came from a man in his late teens or twenties in good health and CMV-seronegative.

This rearrangement joins TRBV27 to TRBJ1-2; possibly TRBD1 for D (6 bases). This CDR3 has 14 amino acids. The ends were cut back, 2 bases at V and 1 base at J, with 8 bases in the middle. Germline loops: CDR1 MNHEY, CDR2 SMNVEV (reference sequence). DNA for the CDR3: TGTGCCAGCAGTTTAGCGGACAGTAACTATGGCTACACCTTC. Its protein is CASSLADSNYGYTF.

The chain combines TRBV13 with TRBJ2-2; 8 bases align to TRBD1. The CDR3 runs 17 residues. V trimming: 5 bases; J trimming: 6 bases; junction bases outside the gene matches: 14. The germline V gene has CDR1 PRHDT and CDR2 FYEKMQ (reference sequence). The CDR3 DNA is TGTGCCAGCAGCGGAGACAGGGGTCCTACCGGGGCCGGGGAGCTGTTTTTT. This codes for CASSGDRGPTGAGELFF.

V usage is TRBV9 and J usage is TRBJ2-3, with TRBD2 matching 9 bases. Per the germline V gene, CDR1 is SGDLS and CDR2 is YYNGEE. V shed 0 bases and J 0 bases; nucleotides not matched to a gene: 5. This CDR3 has 17 amino acids. In DNA, the CDR3 is TGTGCCAGCAGCGTAGGCTCTAGCGGGGCGAGCACAGATACGCAGTATTTT. Translated: CASSVGSSGASTDTQYF.

The chain combines TRBV30 with TRBJ2-4; 9 nucleotides match TRBD1. CDR3 length: 15 amino acids. With V trimmed by 4 bases and J by 0 bases, 4 bases remained unmatched. CDR1 is GTSNPN and CDR2 is SVGIG in the germline V gene (reference sequence). DNA for the CDR3: TGTGCCTGGATGACAGGGGGACTAGCCAAAAACATTCAGTACTTC. It yields the protein CAWMTGGLAKNIQYF.

This clone was seen a few times. V usage is TRBV19 and J usage is TRBJ1-5; a weak D match, TRBD1 (5 bases). CDR3 length: 15 amino acids. The germline CDR1 and CDR2 sequences are LNHDA and SQIVND (reference sequence). Trimming shortened V by 2 bases and J by 2 bases, and 10 bases separated the two germline ends. The DNA for the CDR3 is TGTGCCAGTAGTATACAGGGTCCGGGCAATCAGCCCCAGCATTTT. It yields the protein CASSIQGPGNQPQHF.

The chain carries TRBV7-9 and TRBJ1-2, with TRBD1 matching 7 bases. CDR1 and CDR2 (germline): SEHNR, FQNEAQ (reference sequence). This CDR3 region has 14 residues. V shed 6 bases and J 3 bases; nucleotides not matched to a gene: 7. Here the CDR3 DNA reads TGTGCCAGCAGTTACAGGGGCTTGGACTATGGCTACACCTTC. Translating it yields CASSYRGLDYGYTF.

In this sample, this clone turned up a few times. The CDR3 is CASSVLEGIYNEQFF. The CDR3 DNA reads TGTGCCAGCTCAGTTCTGGAGGGTATCTACAATGAGCAGTTCTTC. This rearrangement joins TRBV18 to TRBJ2-1, with a weak D call TRBD2 (6 bases). Germline CDR1 and CDR2: KGHSH and LQKENI. The ends were cut back, 5 bases at V and 3 bases at J, with 14 bases in the middle. The CDR3 sequence is 15 residues long.

The J gene is TRBJ2-7, the V gene TRBV20-1, with TRBD1 as a possible D gene (6 bases). The CDR3 totals 11 residues. Looked up from germline, CDR1 is DFQATT and CDR2 is SNEGSKA (reference sequence). Trimming shortened V by 5 bases and J by 4 bases, and 9 bases separated the two germline ends. The CDR3 sequence: CSAVQGYEQYF. The CDR3 coding sequence is TGCAGTGCTGTACAGGGATACGAGCAGTACTTC.

This clone has more than one count but fewer than ten. CDR3 sequence reads: CASTGREGPAADTQYF. CDR3 nucleotide sequence: TGTGCCAGCACAGGGCGGGAGGGCCCAGCGGCAGATACGCAGTATTTT. The chain recombines TRBV2 with TRBJ2-3, with 9 bases lining up with TRBD2. The J segment lost 4 bases and the V segment lost 7 bases, leaving 12 bases of the junction unmatched. CDR3 length equals 16 residues. Germline V gene data show CDR1 as SNHLY and CDR2 as FYNNEI.

This clone was recorded a few times. The genes are TRBV7-9 and TRBJ2-1, with D maybe TRBD2 (7 bases). The CDR3 loop spans 14 amino acids. CDR1 is SEHNR and CDR2 is FQNEAQ in the germline V gene (reference sequence). V dropped 5 bases and J dropped 6 bases, with 14 bases sitting between them. The CDR3 sequence is CASSQGRASNEQFF. In DNA form, the CDR3 reads TGTGCCAGCAGCCAGGGGAGGGCGAGCAATGAGCAGTTCTTC.

J is TRBJ2-1 and V is TRBV10-3, with D possibly matching TRBD1 (6 bases). V dropped 10 bases and J dropped 0 bases, with 10 bases sitting between them. CDR3 length equals 13 residues. Germline-derived CDR1 and CDR2 are ENHRY and SYGVKD. Here the CDR3 reads CANGQSSYNEQFF. DNA of the CDR3: TGTGCCAACGGACAGAGCTCCTACAATGAGCAGTTCTTC.

The chain combines TRBV27 with TRBJ2-7; D gene unclear. There are 13 residues in the CDR3. Germline lookup yields CDR1 MNHEY and CDR2 SMNVEV (reference sequence). With 3 bases removed from V and 2 bases from J, the gap between germline ends came to 8 bases. CDR3 protein: CASSLNGPYEQYF. The CDR3 nucleotides are TGTGCCAGCAGTTTGAATGGCCCCTACGAGCAGTACTTC.

This chain links TRBV30 with TRBJ2-7, with 10 positions matching TRBD2. V lost 0 bases and J lost 4; bases outside the gene matches: 3. This CDR3 has 14 residues. Germline values: CDR1 GTSNPN, CDR2 SVGIG (reference sequence). The CDR3 DNA follows: TGTGCCTGGAGTGTACTAGCGGGACCATACGAGCAGTACTTC. It codes for CAWSVLAGPYEQYF. Filled out from reference TRBV30 and TRBJ2-7, the complete variable domain reads SQTIHQWPATLVQPVGSPLSLECTVEGTSNPNLYWYRQAAGRGLQLLFYSVGIGQISSEVPQNLSASRPQDRQFILSSKKLLLSDSGFYLCAWSVLAGPYEQYFGPGTRLTVT.

The chain carries TRBV28 and TRBJ2-3; possible D gene TRBD2, 5 bases. This CDR3 has 12 residues. The V and J ends lost 6 bases and 7 bases respectively, with 11 bases between them. Germline CDR1 MDHEN, CDR2 SYDVKM. CDR3 nucleotide sequence: TGTGCCAGCAGCACTGGGGAGAATACGCAGTATTTT. This codes for CASSTGENTQYF.

The CDR3 reads CASSLGGDRRDGYTF. The CDR3, as DNA: TGTGCCAGCAGCTTAGGAGGGGACAGGCGGGATGGCTACACCTTC. The chain links TRBV7-3 to TRBJ1-2; TRBD1 matches 8 bases. The CDR3 sequence is 15 residues long. The J segment lost 6 bases and the V segment lost 2 bases, leaving 8 bases of the junction unmatched. The germline gives CDR1 SGHTA, CDR2 FQGTGA.

The rearrangement joins TRBV9 to TRBJ1-1; possibly TRBD1 for D (6 bases). Germline V CDR1 and CDR2: SGDLS, YYNGEE. The CDR3 runs to 13 residues. Trimming left V 4 bases short and J 5 bases short, with 12 bases between. The CDR3 DNA is TGTGCCAGCAGCACCGGACAGAGGACTGAAGCTTTCTTT. Translated: CASSTGQRTEAFF.

J is TRBJ2-7 and V is TRBV5-4; possibly TRBD1 for D (5 bases). The germline V and J ends were trimmed by 0 bases and 0 bases, with 10 bases remaining between them. The CDR3 is 15 residues long. The V gene's germline CDR1 is SGHNT and CDR2 YYREEE (reference sequence). The CDR3 sequence: CASSLGQPISYEQYF. For the CDR3, the DNA is TGTGCCAGCAGCTTGGGACAGCCCATCTCCTACGAGCAGTACTTC.

DNA for the CDR3: TGTGCCAGCAGCTATCAGAAAGGGGCTGGGGGCGGAAACACCATATATTTT. Its protein product is CASSYQKGAGGGNTIYF. The V gene is TRBV4-2, the J gene TRBJ1-3; D may be TRBD1 (6 bases). The CDR3 spans 17 residues. Per the germline V gene, CDR1 is LGHNA and CDR2 is YNFKEQ. V shed 5 bases and J shed 4 bases, with 21 bases lying between them.

The V gene is TRBV30, the J gene TRBJ2-7; D may be TRBD1 (7 bases). The V and J ends lost 2 bases and 6 bases respectively, with 14 bases between them. Germline CDR1 is GTSNPN and CDR2 is SVGIG (reference sequence). The CDR3 has 13 amino acids. The CDR3 sequence is CAWSPTGDSEQYF. The CDR3, as DNA: TGTGCCTGGAGTCCTACAGGGGACTCCGAGCAGTACTTC.